This section outlines one T cell receptor (beta chain) sequence together with its context. The antigen is undetermined. One junction end does not reproduce the germline sequence, and a read error may be involved. This record belongs to a study of T cells in Graves' hyperthyroidism and ophthalmopathy. Study-wide results and caveats: Stable hyperthyroidism was told apart from ophthalmopathy by a model built on 13 V-J features.

The CDR3 is 17 amino acids. Germline CDR1 reads SEHNR; CDR2 reads FQNEAQ (reference sequence). Template material for amplifying TCR beta CDR3 regions consisted of RNA transcripts. HTBI primers were employed in a first-round RT-PCR of the TCR CDR3. From the multiplex PCR reads, TCRdb called clonotypes with MiXCR, one entry per CDR3 protein. The sample shows around 580,000 distinct CDR3 sequences, 40% to 55% of them seen only once. The V and J genes are TRBV7-9 and TRBJ2-2; 8 bases match TRBD1. Sequenced input: peripheral blood or thyroid tissue (not recorded which). The receptor comes from a woman aged 18-29 years with Graves' hyperthyroidism. CDR3 DNA: TGTGCCAGCAGCTTGGCCGGACAGGGAGGTCCCACCGGGGAGCTGTCTTTT. Amino acids: CASSLAGQGGPTGELSF.